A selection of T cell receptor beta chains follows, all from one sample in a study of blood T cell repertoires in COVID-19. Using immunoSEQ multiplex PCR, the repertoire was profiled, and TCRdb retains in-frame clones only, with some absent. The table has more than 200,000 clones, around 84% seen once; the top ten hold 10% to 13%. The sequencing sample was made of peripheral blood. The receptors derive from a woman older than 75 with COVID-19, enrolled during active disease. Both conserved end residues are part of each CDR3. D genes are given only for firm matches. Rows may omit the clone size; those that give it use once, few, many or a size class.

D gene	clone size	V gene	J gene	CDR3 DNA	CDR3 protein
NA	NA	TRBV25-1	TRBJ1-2	TGTGCCAGCAGTGAACCCCAACCGGGGGTTAGGAGCGGCTACACCTTC	CASSEPQPGVRSGYTF
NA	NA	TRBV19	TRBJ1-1	TGTGCCAGTAGTATAGGAGTACTGAACACTGAAGCTTTCTTT	CASSIGVLNTEAFF
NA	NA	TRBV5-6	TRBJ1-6	TGTGCCAGCAGAAAAGGGGGTAATAATTCACCCCTCCACTTT	CASRKGGNNSPLHF
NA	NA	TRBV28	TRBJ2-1	TGTGCCAGCAGTACCGCTAGCGCCGACGGAAATGAGCAGTTCTTC	CASSTASADGNEQFF
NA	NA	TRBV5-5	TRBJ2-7	TGTGCCAGCAGCTTGGGGCACAGCTCCTACGAGCAGTACTTC	CASSLGHSSYEQYF
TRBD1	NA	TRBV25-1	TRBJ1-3	TGTGCCAGCAGTACACACAGGGGTAATGGAAACACCATATATTTT	CASSTHRGNGNTIYF
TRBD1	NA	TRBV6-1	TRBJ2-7	TGTGCCAGCAGTGATCTCGGGGACAGGGCCTACGAGCAGTACTTC	CASSDLGDRAYEQYF
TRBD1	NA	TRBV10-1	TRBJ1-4	TGCGCCAGCAGTGAAGACAGGGGTAATGAAAAACTGTTTTTT	CASSEDRGNEKLFF
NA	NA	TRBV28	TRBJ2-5	TGTGCCAGCAGTTCCCCCCCGCCAGAAAAAGAGACCCAGTACTTC	CASSSPPPEKETQYF
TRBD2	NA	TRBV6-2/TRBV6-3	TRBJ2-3	TGTGCCAGCAGTCGGGGGGACTTTAGCACAGATACGCAGTATTTT	CASSRGDFSTDTQYF
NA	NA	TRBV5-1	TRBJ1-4	TGCGCCAGCAGCCCCGGGATGGAAGAAAAACTGTTTTTT	CASSPGMEEKLFF
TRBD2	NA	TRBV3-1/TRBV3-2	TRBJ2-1	TGTGCCAGCAGCCAAGAACCGACCGGGACTAGGTTTTACAATGAGCAGTTCTTC	CASSQEPTGTRFYNEQFF
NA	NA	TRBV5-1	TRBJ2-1	TGCGCCAGCAGCTTGGAGAGCAATGAGCAGTTCTTC	CASSLESNEQFF
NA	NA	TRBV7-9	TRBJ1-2	TGTGCCAGCCGCGGCACGGACTATGGCTACACCTTC	CASRGTDYGYTF
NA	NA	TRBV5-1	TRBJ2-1	TGCGCCAGCAGCACGACTACCCAACCTTACAATGAGCAGTTCTTC	CASSTTTQPYNEQFF
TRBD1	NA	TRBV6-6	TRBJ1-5	TGTGCCAGCAGTCCGACAGGGGGCATTAGGAGCAATCAGCCCCAGCATTTT	CASSPTGGIRSNQPQHF
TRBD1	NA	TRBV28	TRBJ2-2	TGTGCCAGCAATGATCAGGGGGCGCACACCGGGGAGCTGTTTTTT	CASNDQGAHTGELFF
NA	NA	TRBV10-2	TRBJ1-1	TGCGCCAGCAGTGAGTCGACCTTGAGGATGAACACTGAAGCTTTCTTT	CASSESTLRMNTEAFF
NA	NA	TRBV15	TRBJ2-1	TGTGCCACCAGCAGGGGGCTATCAAGGGATGAGCAGTTCTTC	CATSRGLSRDEQFF
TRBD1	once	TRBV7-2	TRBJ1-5	TGTGCCAGCAGCTCAGTGACAGGGGGAGGCAATCAGCCCCAGCATTTT	CASSSVTGGGNQPQHF
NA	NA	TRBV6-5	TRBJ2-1	TGTGCCAGCAGTTACTCTAGTGAGCAGTTCTTC	CASSYSSEQFF
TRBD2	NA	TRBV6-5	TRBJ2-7	TGTGCCAGCAGTTACACCCGGGGGGCCTACGAGCAGTACTTC	CASSYTRGAYEQYF
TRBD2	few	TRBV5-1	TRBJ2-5	TGCGCCAGCAGGCCCACTTGGGAGGGAGAGACCCAGTACTTC	CASRPTWEGETQYF
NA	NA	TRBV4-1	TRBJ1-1	TGCGCCAGCAGCCAAGGGGACTCCCGTGAAGCTTTCTTT	CASSQGDSREAFF
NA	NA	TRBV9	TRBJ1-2	TGTGCCAGCAGCCCCGGCCAGGATCATAACTATGGCTACACCTTC	CASSPGQDHNYGYTF
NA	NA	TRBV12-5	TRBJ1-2	TGTGCTAGTGCCCGAGAAGCTAACTATGGCTACACCTTC	CASAREANYGYTF
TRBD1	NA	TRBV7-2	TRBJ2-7	TGTGCCAGCAGCTCTAGGGACAGGGGCGGCGAGCAGTACTTC	CASSSRDRGGEQYF
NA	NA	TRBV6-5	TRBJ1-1	TGTGCCAGCCTGCAGGGTTGGGCGAACACTGAAGCTTTCTTT	CASLQGWANTEAFF
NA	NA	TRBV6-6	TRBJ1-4	TGTGCCAGCAGCCCCGGGATTACTAATGAAAAACTGTTTTTT	CASSPGITNEKLFF
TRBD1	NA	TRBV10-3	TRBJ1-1	TGTGCCATCAGTGTCGGGACAGGGCCGGACTCTGAAGCTTTCTTT	CAISVGTGPDSEAFF
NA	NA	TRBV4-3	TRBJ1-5	TGCGCCAGCAGCCAAGAACCCCCTCCCTATAGCAATCAGCCCCAGCATTTT	CASSQEPPPYSNQPQHF
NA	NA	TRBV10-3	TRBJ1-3	TGTGCCATCAGTTACGGCCCCGGGATAGCTGGAAACACCATATATTTT	CAISYGPGIAGNTIYF
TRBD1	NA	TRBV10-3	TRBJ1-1	TGTGCCATCAGTGCCGGGACAGGGCCGGACTCTGAAGCTTTCTTT	CAISAGTGPDSEAFF
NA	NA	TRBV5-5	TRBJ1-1	TGTGCCAGCAGAAGGACACACGAGATGAACACTGAAGCTTTCTTT	CASRRTHEMNTEAFF
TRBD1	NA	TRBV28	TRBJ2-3	TGTGCCAGCAGTCTCCAGGGGGCTGCCACAGATACGCAGTATTTT	CASSLQGAATDTQYF
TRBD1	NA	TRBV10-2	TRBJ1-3	TGCGCCAGCAGTGATCGGCGACAGGGGTGGTCTGGAAACACCATATATTTT	CASSDRRQGWSGNTIYF
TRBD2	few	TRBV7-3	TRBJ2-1	TGTGCCAGCAGCCGCGGGGGAGCCAATGAGCAGTTCTTC	CASSRGGANEQFF